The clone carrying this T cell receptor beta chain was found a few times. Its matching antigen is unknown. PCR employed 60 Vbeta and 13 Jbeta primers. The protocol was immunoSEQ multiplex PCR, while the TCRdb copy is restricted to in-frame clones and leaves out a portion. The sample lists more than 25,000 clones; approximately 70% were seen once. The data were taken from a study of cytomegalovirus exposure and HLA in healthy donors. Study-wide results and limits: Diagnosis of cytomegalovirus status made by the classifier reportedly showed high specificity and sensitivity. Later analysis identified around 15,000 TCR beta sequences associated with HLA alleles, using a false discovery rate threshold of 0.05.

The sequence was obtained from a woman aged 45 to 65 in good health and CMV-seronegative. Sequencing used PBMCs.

CDR3 coding DNA: TGTGCCAGCAGCTTCAAGGACAGGATGAACACTGAAGCTTTCTTT. It yields the protein CASSFKDRMNTEAFF. The gene calls are TRBV5-6 and TRBJ1-1; 7 bases match TRBD1. After removal of 2 bases from V and 0 bases from J, the junction contained 4 bases not matched to a gene. CDR3 length: 15 residues. Germline V gene sequence: CDR1 SGHDT, CDR2 YYEEEE.